Below, 23 T cell receptor beta chains from the same sample are listed, as sequenced in a study of T-cell reconstitution after alpha-beta-depleted transplantation in children. Molecular barcoding with unique molecular identifiers was used for the TCRbeta library. TCRdb itself ran the PCR reads through MiXCR, one entry per CDR3 protein. The sample comprises 500,000 or so distinct CDR3 sequences, about an eighth of which are singletons, and around 15% rests with the top ten. Sequenced here: PBMCs, mostly from graft donor cells, sampled 180 days after TCRalphabeta/CD19-depleted stem cell transplant. The receptor source for this set is a female patient between 2 and 10 years old who had a stem cell transplant for aplastic anemia, so the T cells may come from the graft donor.

This clonotype was seen a handful of times. The V and J genes are TRBV7-8 and TRBJ2-7, with TRBD1 as a possible D gene (6 bases). This CDR3 is 16 amino acids long. Trimming pared 3 bases from V and 0 bases from J, leaving 15 bases between. CDR1 and CDR2 from the germline V gene are SGHVS and FQNEAQ. The CDR3 reads CASSLGSGALSYEQYF. CDR3 nucleotides: TGTGCCAGCAGCTTGGGATCAGGGGCCCTCTCCTACGAGCAGTACTTC.

The table lists this clonotype with a few counts. J is TRBJ2-2 and V is TRBV13; TRBD1 matches at 9 bases. Germline CDR1 reads PRHDT; CDR2 reads FYEKMQ (reference sequence). CDR3 size: 17 residues. V lost 5 bases and J lost 4; bases outside the gene matches: 11. CDR3 in amino acids: CASSTIGTGKATGELFF. The CDR3 DNA follows: TGTGCCAGCAGCACCATCGGGACAGGGAAAGCCACCGGGGAGCTGTTTTTT. Supplemented by reference TRBV13 and TRBJ2-2, the full variable domain reads AAGVIQSPRHLIKEKRETATLKCYPIPRHDTVYWYQQGPGQDPQFLISFYEKMQSDKGSIPDRFSAQQFSDYHSELNMSSLELGDSALYFCASSTIGTGKATGELFFGEGSRLTVL.

This clonotype came up many times. One junction end disagrees with the germline gene, perhaps due to a read error. The rearrangement uses TRBV20-1 and TRBJ1-2; possibly TRBD1 for D (6 bases). The length of the CDR3 is 14 residues. The germline V gene encodes CDR1 DFQATT and CDR2 SNEGSKA (reference sequence). Written as DNA, the CDR3 is TGCAGTGCTAGGGACGCACTAGGGTTACAGGGAAATCGATTC. Encoded protein: CSARDALGLQGNRF.

V is TRBV18 and J is TRBJ2-7; 9 nucleotides align to TRBD1. CDR1 is KGHSH and CDR2 is LQKENI in the germline V gene. After removal of 4 bases from V and 1 base from J, the junction contained 17 bases not matched to a gene. The CDR3 runs to 19 residues. In DNA form, the CDR3 reads TGTGCCAGCTCACTTTCCGGGACAGGGCGTCCTGCTGGGTCCTACGAGCAGTACTTC. Amino acid sequence: CASSLSGTGRPAGSYEQYF.

For the CDR3, the DNA is TGCAGCGTGCCCGGGACAGCGGATTACTATGGCTACACCTTC. Its translation is CSVPGTADYYGYTF. This rearrangement joins TRBV29-1 to TRBJ1-2, with 7 bases matching TRBD1. The CDR3 has 14 residues. CDR1 SQVTM and CDR2 ANQGSEA come from the germline V gene. The ends lost 6 bases at V and 3 bases at J; junction bases unmatched: 10.

This clonotype has a handful of counts. The V gene is TRBV15, the J gene TRBJ2-3, with TRBD2 identical over 7 bases. Germline CDR1 LNHNV, CDR2 YYDKDF (reference sequence). This CDR3 comprises 15 residues. The ends lost 0 bases at V and 3 bases at J; junction bases unmatched: 3. CDR3 region: CATSRDAGETDTQYF. CDR3 coding DNA: TGTGCCACCAGCAGAGATGCGGGAGAAACAGATACGCAGTATTTT.

This clonotype has a handful of counts. The chain carries TRBV20-1 and TRBJ2-5; D perhaps matches TRBD2 (5 bases). The CDR3 extends over 14 amino acids. Germline values: CDR1 DFQATT, CDR2 SNEGSKA (reference sequence). Deletions cut 0 bases from V and 1 base from J, with 9 bases between. DNA for the CDR3: TGCAGTGCTAGAGATCACCGGGGCCAAGAGACCCAGTACTTC. This translates into CSARDHRGQETQYF.

This clonotype was detected only a few times. The chain recombines TRBV5-6 with TRBJ1-3, with D possibly being TRBD1 (5 bases). CDR3 length: 17 amino acids. From germline, CDR1 is SGHDT and CDR2 YYEEEE. V shed 4 bases and J shed 0 bases, with 17 bases lying between them. The CDR3 loop reads CASSPARQPPSGNTIYF. The CDR3 DNA sequence: TGTGCCAGCAGCCCCGCGAGACAGCCTCCCTCTGGAAACACCATATATTTT.

In this sample, this clonotype turned up many times. This sequence joins TRBV4-3 and TRBJ2-2; 9 bases are shared with TRBD2. The germline gives CDR1 LGHNA, CDR2 YSLEER. V gave up 6 bases and J gave up 6 bases; unmatched junction bases: 11. The CDR3 has 16 amino acids. CDR3 protein: CASRSRSLAGPGELFF. The CDR3 nucleotides read TGCGCCAGCAGATCCAGGTCGCTAGCGGGACCCGGGGAGCTGTTTTTT.

The rearrangement joins TRBV5-1 to TRBJ1-6; D not resolved. This CDR3 has 13 amino acids. The germline V gene has CDR1 SGHRS and CDR2 YFSETQ. V was trimmed by 4 bases and J by 7 bases, leaving 9 bases between them. The CDR3 region is CASSKGENSPLHF. The DNA for the CDR3 is TGCGCCAGCAGCAAGGGAGAAAATTCACCCCTCCACTTT.

This clonotype was detected a few times. The chain uses TRBV9 and TRBJ2-3; no reliable D call. V was cut by 1 base and J by 0 bases, with 18 bases left in between. Looked up from germline, CDR1 is SGDLS and CDR2 is YYNGEE. This CDR3 is 18 amino acids long. CDR3 sequence reads: CASSVFQISLGSTDTQYF. The CDR3 bases are TGTGCCAGCAGCGTATTCCAGATTTCTCTTGGGAGCACAGATACGCAGTATTTT.

This clonotype was counted ten times or more. The chain is built from TRBV29-1 and TRBJ1-1; 9 nucleotides match TRBD1. The CDR3 has 13 amino acids. The J segment lost 3 bases and the V segment lost 6 bases, leaving 5 bases of the junction unmatched. Germline CDR1 reads SQVTM; CDR2 reads ANQGSEA. The chain's CDR3 is CSVRGQGYTEAFF. CDR3 DNA sequence: TGCAGCGTCCGCGGACAGGGGTACACTGAAGCTTTCTTT.

Only a few counts were recorded for this clonotype. V usage is TRBV7-3 and J usage is TRBJ2-7, with a possible D match to TRBD2 (6 bases). Germline V gives CDR1 SGHTA, CDR2 FQGTGA. The CDR3 spans 16 residues. The germline V and J ends were trimmed by 0 bases and 2 bases, with 14 bases remaining between them. CDR3 DNA sequence: TGTGCCAGCAGCTTAACGGCGGCGGGGCCGCCCTACGAGCAGTACTTC. This codes for CASSLTAAGPPYEQYF.

This clonotype was seen at least ten times. The rearrangement links TRBV4-2 to TRBJ1-2, with 8 bases fitting TRBD1. The junction had 8 bases not matched to a gene; V was cut back by 3 bases and J by 5 bases. Germline-derived CDR1 and CDR2 are LGHNA and YNFKEQ. CDR3 length: 15 amino acids. This chain's CDR3 is CASSHPMTGEYGYTF. The CDR3 DNA is TGTGCCAGCAGCCATCCTATGACAGGGGAGTATGGCTACACCTTC.

A few counts support this clonotype. The rearrangement joins TRBV28 to TRBJ2-7; 12 bases line up with TRBD2. Looked up from germline, CDR1 is MDHEN and CDR2 is SYDVKM. The V gene end was trimmed by 3 bases and the J gene end by 5 bases; junction bases not matched to a gene: 8. The CDR3 is 16 residues long. The CDR3 coding sequence is TGTGCCAGCAGTTTCACCGGACTAGCGGGAATCCACGAGCAGTACTTC. This codes for CASSFTGLAGIHEQYF.

This clonotype has ten or more counts. The V and J genes are TRBV15 and TRBJ2-7; 10 positions match TRBD2. The J segment lost 3 bases and the V segment lost 3 bases, leaving 2 bases of the junction unmatched. The germline CDR1 and CDR2 sequences are LNHNV and YYDKDF (reference sequence). CDR3 size: 14 residues. In DNA form, the CDR3 reads TGTGCCACCAGCAGGACTAGCGGGCGCTACGAGCAGTACTTC. Amino acid sequence: CATSRTSGRYEQYF.

This clonotype was observed a handful of times. The genes are TRBV7-9 and TRBJ1-5; D is possibly TRBD1 (5 bases). Germline V gives CDR1 SEHNR, CDR2 FQNEAQ (reference sequence). The CDR3 runs to 13 residues. V lost 6 bases and J lost 4, with 10 bases in between. Written as DNA, the CDR3 is TGTGCCAGCAGTCAGACAGCAAATCAGCCCCAGCATTTT. Translation gives CASSQTANQPQHF.

The chain couples TRBV24-1 to TRBJ2-2; D not certain. V lost 5 bases to trimming and J lost 3 bases, with 6 bases between them. Germline CDR1 reads KGHDR; CDR2 reads SFDVKD. The CDR3 length is 13 residues. CDR3 amino acids: CATSGGYTGELFF. The CDR3 coding sequence is TGTGCCACCAGTGGGGGTTACACCGGGGAGCTGTTTTTT.

This clonotype was counted between two and nine times. The J gene is TRBJ2-2, the V gene TRBV7-8, with D unclear. V was clipped by 5 bases and J by 0 bases, with 10 bases between them. Looked up from germline, CDR1 is SGHVS and CDR2 is FQNEAQ. CDR3 length: 15 residues. The CDR3 is CASSPHYPNTGELFF. CDR3 DNA: TGTGCCAGCAGCCCGCACTACCCGAACACCGGGGAGCTGTTTTTT.

In its sample, this clonotype was seen many times. This sequence joins TRBV7-8 and TRBJ1-5; D perhaps matches TRBD1 (5 bases). The V gene lost 1 base and the J gene lost 9 bases, with 13 bases spanning the gap. Germline CDR1 SGHVS, CDR2 FQNEAQ. The CDR3 totals 14 residues. The DNA of the CDR3 is TGTGCCAGCAGCTTAGACCGGGACTCGGGGCCCCAGCATTTT. Translation: CASSLDRDSGPQHF.

This clonotype was observed a few times. V gene TRBV5-1 combines with J gene TRBJ2-2, with D unclear. In germline, CDR1 is SGHRS, CDR2 YFSETQ. The CDR3 spans 14 residues. V was shortened by 2 bases and J by 0 bases, with 5 bases between the two germline ends. CDR3 DNA sequence: TGCGCCAGCAGCTTCAGGTCGAACACCGGGGAGCTGTTTTTT. As protein: CASSFRSNTGELFF.

Ten or more counts support this clonotype. The chain links TRBV20-1 to TRBJ2-7; weak D call: TRBD1 (6 bases). The V end was cut by 0 bases, the J end by 3 bases, with 9 bases between. The CDR3 is made up of 13 amino acids. CDR1 and CDR2 (germline): DFQATT, SNEGSKA (reference sequence). In DNA, the CDR3 is TGCAGTGCTAGAGAGGGCAGGGGCTACGAGCAGTACGTC. This codes for CSAREGRGYEQYV.

In this sample, this clonotype turned up a few times. The chain employs TRBV5-5 and TRBJ1-1; a possible D gene is TRBD1 (5 bases). V dropped 5 bases and J dropped 1 base, with 9 bases sitting between them. The CDR3 runs to 13 residues. The V gene's germline CDR1 is SGHKS and CDR2 YYEKEE (reference sequence). As DNA, the CDR3 is TGTGCCAGCAGGACCAGGGAGAACACTGAAGCTTTCTTT. Protein product: CASRTRENTEAFF.